Given below is one T cell receptor beta chain in context. Its target is unknown. The sample is drawn from a study of CXCR3-negative and CXCR3-positive naive CD8 T cells. Study at large: Collectively, the libraries yielded 110 million to 150 million TRB reads in total, at about 1.5 +/- 0.3 million per library.

Study-wide results and caveats: The study found more hydrophobic TRB CDR3s in CXCR3-positive naive cells than in CXCR3-negative naive cells. Each naive subset displayed comparably high diversity, whereas memory CD8+ cells displayed much lower diversity. Naive CXCR3-positive and CXCR3-negative cells shared similar TRBV-TRBJ usage, unlike memory cells.

CDR1 and CDR2 (germline): SQVTM, ANQGSEA. The CDR3 is 17 residues long. Naive CD8+ T cells had a CD45RO-CCR7+CD27+CD95- phenotype. The TRB cDNA libraries were prepared by 5' RACE with UMI labels. TCRdb reprocessed the 5' RACE reads and stores each CDR3 protein as one record, lacking DNA. The sample totals approximately 100,000 distinct CDR3 sequences. This sequence was found in a human donor in good health. Some clones in this sample may be carry-over from other donors' samples. The V gene is TRBV29-1, the J gene TRBJ2-5; TCRdb's assignment of TRBD1 cannot be checked, as there is no DNA. The sample was naive CXCR3+ CD8+ T cells from blood. Subset described: CD45RO-CCR7+CD27+CD95- naive CD8+ T cells expressing CXCR3 (TNR3+). This CDR3 reads CSVESGGARLIQETQYF.